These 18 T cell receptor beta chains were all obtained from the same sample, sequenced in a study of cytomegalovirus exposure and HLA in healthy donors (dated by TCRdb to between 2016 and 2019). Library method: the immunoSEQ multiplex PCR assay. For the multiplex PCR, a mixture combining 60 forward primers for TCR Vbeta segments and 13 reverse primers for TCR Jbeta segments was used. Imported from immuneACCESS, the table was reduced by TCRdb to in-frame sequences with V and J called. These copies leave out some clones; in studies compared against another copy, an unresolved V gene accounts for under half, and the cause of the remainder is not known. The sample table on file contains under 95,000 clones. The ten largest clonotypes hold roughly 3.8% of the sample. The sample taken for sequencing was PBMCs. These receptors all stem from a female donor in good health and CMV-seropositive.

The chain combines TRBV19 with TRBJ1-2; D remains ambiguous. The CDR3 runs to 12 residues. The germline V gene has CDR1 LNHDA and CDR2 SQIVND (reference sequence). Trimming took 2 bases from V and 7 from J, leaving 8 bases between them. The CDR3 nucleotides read TGTGCCAGTAGTATATCAAGCCGTGGCTACACCTTC. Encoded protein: CASSISSRGYTF.

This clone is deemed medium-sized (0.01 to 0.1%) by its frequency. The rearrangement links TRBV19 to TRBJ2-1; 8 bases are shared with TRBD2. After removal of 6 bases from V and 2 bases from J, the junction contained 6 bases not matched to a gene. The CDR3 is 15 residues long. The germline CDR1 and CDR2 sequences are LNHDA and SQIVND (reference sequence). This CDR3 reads CASRVGAGAYNEQFF. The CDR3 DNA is TGTGCCAGTAGGGTAGGAGCGGGGGCCTACAATGAGCAGTTCTTC.

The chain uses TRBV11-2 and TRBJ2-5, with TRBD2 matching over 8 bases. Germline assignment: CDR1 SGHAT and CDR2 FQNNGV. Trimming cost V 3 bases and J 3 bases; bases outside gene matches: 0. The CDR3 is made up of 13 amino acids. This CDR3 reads CASSFSGEETQYF. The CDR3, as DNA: TGTGCCAGCAGCTTTAGCGGGGAAGAGACCCAGTACTTC.

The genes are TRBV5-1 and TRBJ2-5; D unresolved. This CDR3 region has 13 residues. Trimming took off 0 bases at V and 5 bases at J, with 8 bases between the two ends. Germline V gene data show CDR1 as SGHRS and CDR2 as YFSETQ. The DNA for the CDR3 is TGCGCCAGCAGCTTGGAGCGCCGGGAGACCCAGTACTTC. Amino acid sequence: CASSLERRETQYF.

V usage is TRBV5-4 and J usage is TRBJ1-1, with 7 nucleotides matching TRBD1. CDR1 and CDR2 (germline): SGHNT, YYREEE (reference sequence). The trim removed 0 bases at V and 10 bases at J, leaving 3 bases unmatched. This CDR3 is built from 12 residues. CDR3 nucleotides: TGTGCCAGCAGCTTGGGGACAGGAGGAGCTTTCTTT. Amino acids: CASSLGTGGAFF.

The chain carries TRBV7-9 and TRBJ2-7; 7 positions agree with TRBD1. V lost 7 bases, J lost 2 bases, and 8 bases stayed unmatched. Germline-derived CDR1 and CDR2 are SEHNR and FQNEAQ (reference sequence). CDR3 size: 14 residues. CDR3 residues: CASNSVDRAYEQYF. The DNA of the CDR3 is TGTGCCAGCAACTCCGTTGACAGGGCCTACGAGCAGTACTTC.

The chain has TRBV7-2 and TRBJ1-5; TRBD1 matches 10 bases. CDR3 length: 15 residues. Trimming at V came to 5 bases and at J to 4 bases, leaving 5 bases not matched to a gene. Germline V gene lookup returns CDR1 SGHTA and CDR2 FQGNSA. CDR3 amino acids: CASSPWGQGNQPQHF. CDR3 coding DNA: TGTGCCAGCAGCCCCTGGGGACAGGGGAATCAGCCCCAGCATTTT.

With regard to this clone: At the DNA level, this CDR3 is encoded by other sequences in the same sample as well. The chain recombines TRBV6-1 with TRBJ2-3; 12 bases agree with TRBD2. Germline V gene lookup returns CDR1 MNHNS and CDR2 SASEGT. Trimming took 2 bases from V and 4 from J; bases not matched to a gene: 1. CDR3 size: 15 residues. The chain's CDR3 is CASSELAGGPDTQYF. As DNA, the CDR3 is TGTGCCAGCAGTGAACTAGCGGGGGGGCCAGATACGCAGTATTTT.

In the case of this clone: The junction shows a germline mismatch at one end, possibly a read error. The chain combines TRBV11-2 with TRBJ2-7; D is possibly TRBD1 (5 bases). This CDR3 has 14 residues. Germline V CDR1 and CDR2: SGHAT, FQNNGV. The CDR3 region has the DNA TGTGTCAGCAGCTTAGATAGGGGCAGGTACGAGCAGTACTTC. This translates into CVSSLDRGRYEQYF.

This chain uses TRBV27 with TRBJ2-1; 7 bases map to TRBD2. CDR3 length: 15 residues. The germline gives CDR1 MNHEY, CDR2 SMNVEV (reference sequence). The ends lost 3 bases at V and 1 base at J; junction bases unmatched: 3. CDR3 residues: CASSFGGGSYNEQFF. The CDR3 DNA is TGTGCCAGCAGTTTTGGGGGAGGGTCCTACAATGAGCAGTTCTTC.

The DNA of the CDR3 is TGTGCCAGCAGCCGCGGGAGGTACTCCTACGAGCAGTACTTC. Its translation: CASSRGRYSYEQYF. The chain combines TRBV6-6 with TRBJ2-7, with 8 bases matching TRBD2. The CDR3 runs 14 residues. V lost 6 bases to trimming and J lost 0 bases; unmatched junction nucleotides: 4. Germline V gene sequence: CDR1 MNHNY, CDR2 SVGAGI (reference sequence).

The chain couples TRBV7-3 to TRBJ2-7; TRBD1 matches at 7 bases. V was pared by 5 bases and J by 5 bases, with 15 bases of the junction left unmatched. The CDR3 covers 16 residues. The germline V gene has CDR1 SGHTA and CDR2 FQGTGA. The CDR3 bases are TGTGCCAGCAGCCCAGCCGGTCAAACAGGGGCGCACGAGCAGTACTTC. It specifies CASSPAGQTGAHEQYF.

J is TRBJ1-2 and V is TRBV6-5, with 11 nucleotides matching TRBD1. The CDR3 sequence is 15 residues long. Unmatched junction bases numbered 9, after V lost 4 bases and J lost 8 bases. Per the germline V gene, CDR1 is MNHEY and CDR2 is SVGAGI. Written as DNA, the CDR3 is TGTGCCAGCAGTTCCTGGACAGGGGGCATTTGGGGCTACACCTTC. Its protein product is CASSSWTGGIWGYTF.

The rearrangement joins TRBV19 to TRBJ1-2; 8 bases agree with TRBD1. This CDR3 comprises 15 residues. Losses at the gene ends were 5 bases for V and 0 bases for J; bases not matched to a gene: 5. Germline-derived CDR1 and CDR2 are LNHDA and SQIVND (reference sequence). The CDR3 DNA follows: TGTGCCAGTAGTTCCTGGACAGGGCCTAACTATGGCTACACCTTC. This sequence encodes CASSSWTGPNYGYTF.

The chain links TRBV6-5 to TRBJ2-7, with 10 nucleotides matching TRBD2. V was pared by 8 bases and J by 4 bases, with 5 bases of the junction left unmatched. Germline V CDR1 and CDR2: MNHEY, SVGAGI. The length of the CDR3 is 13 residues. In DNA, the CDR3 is TGTGCCAGCCGTCCGGGACTAGCGTACGAGCAGTACTTC. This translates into CASRPGLAYEQYF.

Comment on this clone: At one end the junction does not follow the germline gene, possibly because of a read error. This CDR3 reads CASSPPSYNEQFF. DNA of the CDR3: TGTGCCAGCTCACCACCGTCCTATAATGAGCAGTTCTTC. V is TRBV18 and J is TRBJ2-1; D gene uncertain. The CDR3 runs to 13 residues. Germline assignment: CDR1 KGHSH and CDR2 LQKENI.

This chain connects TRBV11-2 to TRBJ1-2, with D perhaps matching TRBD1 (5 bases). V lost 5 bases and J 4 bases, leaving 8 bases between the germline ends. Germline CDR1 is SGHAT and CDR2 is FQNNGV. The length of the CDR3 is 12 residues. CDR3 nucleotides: TGTGCCAGCAGCGACAGTCCCTATGGCTACACCTTC. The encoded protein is CASSDSPYGYTF.

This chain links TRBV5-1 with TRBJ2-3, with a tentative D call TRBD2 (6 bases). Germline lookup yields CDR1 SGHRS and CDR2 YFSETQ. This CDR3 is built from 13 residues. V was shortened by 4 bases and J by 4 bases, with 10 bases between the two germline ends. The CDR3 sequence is CASSPTRADTQYF. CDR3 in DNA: TGCGCCAGCAGCCCGACTAGGGCAGATACGCAGTATTTT.